The rows below give T cell receptor beta chains drawn from one sample of a study of CD8 T cells in Susac syndrome. TCRdb re-derived calls from the immunoSEQ multiplex PCR reads in MiXCR, one entry per CDR3 protein. The profile covers around 170,000 distinct CDR3 sequences, with 85% to 95% appearing a single time and 0.15% to 0.2% taken by the ten largest. The sequenced material came from CD8+ T cells from PBMCs. All receptors come from a human donor with multiple sclerosis. CDR3s include the opening cysteine and the closing phenylalanine or tryptophan. The D gene is left open where the match is weak. Some rows mark clone size as missing; the rest say once, few, many or name a class of expanded clone.

clone size: .; D gene: .; J gene: TRBJ1-1; V gene: TRBV19; CDR3 protein: CASAQGREVGNTEAFF; CDR3 DNA: TGTGCCAGTGCCCAGGGCAGGGAAGTCGGAAACACTGAAGCTTTCTTT
clone size: .; D gene: TRBD1; J gene: TRBJ2-7; V gene: TRBV28; CDR3 protein: CASSPDRDYYEQYF; CDR3 DNA: TGTGCCAGCAGCCCGGACAGGGATTACTACGAGCAGTACTTC
clone size: once; D gene: .; J gene: TRBJ2-7; V gene: TRBV14; CDR3 protein: CASSQYLGYEQYF; CDR3 DNA: TGTGCCAGCAGCCAGTACCTAGGGTACGAGCAGTACTTC
clone size: .; D gene: .; J gene: TRBJ1-2; V gene: TRBV11-2; CDR3 protein: CASSLTKGYGYTF; CDR3 DNA: TGTGCCAGCAGCTTAACTAAGGGGTATGGCTACACCTTC
clone size: few; D gene: .; J gene: TRBJ2-2; V gene: TRBV12-3/TRBV12-4; CDR3 protein: CASSFTGELFF; CDR3 DNA: TGTGCCAGCAGTTTTACCGGGGAGCTGTTTTTT
clone size: few; D gene: .; J gene: TRBJ2-7; V gene: TRBV6-1; CDR3 protein: CASTDGYEQYF; CDR3 DNA: TGTGCCAGCACAGACGGCTACGAGCAGTACTTC
clone size: .; D gene: TRBD1; J gene: TRBJ2-4; V gene: TRBV7-8; CDR3 protein: CASSLPRDRAGNIQYF; CDR3 DNA: TGTGCCAGCAGCTTACCTCGGGACAGGGCGGGAAACATTCAGTACTTC
clone size: .; D gene: TRBD1; J gene: TRBJ1-5; V gene: TRBV20-1; CDR3 protein: CSAGRTGGISNQPQHF; CDR3 DNA: TGCAGTGCCGGACGAACAGGGGGCATCAGCAATCAGCCCCAGCATTTT
clone size: .; D gene: .; J gene: TRBJ2-1; V gene: TRBV27; CDR3 protein: CASSLRTANNEQFF; CDR3 DNA: TGTGCCAGCAGTTTAAGGACGGCCAACAATGAGCAGTTCTTC
clone size: .; D gene: .; J gene: TRBJ2-1; V gene: TRBV20-1; CDR3 protein: CSAAPAASNDNEQFF; CDR3 DNA: TGCAGTGCTGCCCCTGCCGCCTCAAACGACAATGAGCAGTTCTTC
clone size: .; D gene: .; J gene: TRBJ2-3; V gene: TRBV5-1; CDR3 protein: CASRQDKFDTQYF; CDR3 DNA: TGCGCCAGCAGACAGGACAAGTTTGATACGCAGTATTTT
clone size: .; D gene: .; J gene: TRBJ2-2; V gene: TRBV29-1; CDR3 protein: CSVVGGRGGGELFF; CDR3 DNA: TGCAGCGTTGTGGGGGGAAGGGGCGGCGGGGAGCTGTTTTTT
clone size: .; D gene: .; J gene: TRBJ2-2; V gene: TRBV29-1; CDR3 protein: CSVERQDGELFF; CDR3 DNA: TGCAGCGTTGAGAGGCAGGACGGGGAGCTGTTTTTT
clone size: .; D gene: .; J gene: TRBJ1-4; V gene: TRBV10-2; CDR3 protein: CASSEFGRDEKLFF; CDR3 DNA: TGCGCCAGCAGTGAGTTCGGCAGAGATGAAAAACTGTTTTTT
clone size: .; D gene: TRBD1; J gene: TRBJ2-1; V gene: TRBV29-1; CDR3 protein: CSIETGGAGYEQFF; CDR3 DNA: TGCAGCATCGAAACAGGGGGCGCGGGGTACGAGCAGTTCTTC
clone size: .; D gene: .; J gene: TRBJ1-2; V gene: TRBV29-1; CDR3 protein: CSVPSRGGYTF; CDR3 DNA: TGCAGCGTTCCCTCCCGAGGGGGCTACACCTTC
clone size: .; D gene: .; J gene: TRBJ2-5; V gene: TRBV24-1; CDR3 protein: CATSDQGNGETQYF; CDR3 DNA: TGTGCCACCAGTGACCAGGGGAATGGCGAGACCCAGTACTTC
clone size: .; D gene: .; J gene: TRBJ1-5; V gene: TRBV6-5; CDR3 protein: CASSYSLDRNQPQHF; CDR3 DNA: TGTGCCAGCAGTTACTCCCTGGACAGAAATCAGCCCCAGCATTTT